This T cell receptor beta chain was found in a study of blood T cell repertoires in COVID-19. The CDR3 spans 12 residues. The V gene lost 2 bases and the J gene lost 5 bases, with 7 bases spanning the gap. The germline V gene encodes CDR1 SGDLS and CDR2 YYNGEE. In the original analysis: Nucleated cell counts were estimated from reference gene primer amplification. TCRdb's table, derived via immunoSEQ multiplex PCR, lists solely in-frame clones and lacks some. The V and J calls and clone size are taken from that table; D and trimming were inferred from the DNA. The sample includes about 210,000 clones, 81% seen only once; the top ten take approximately 9%.

The rearrangement uses TRBV9 and TRBJ2-5; D perhaps matches TRBD2 (6 bases). Material for sequencing was PBMCs or T cells enriched from blood (not recorded which). The receptor comes from a woman aged 50 to 60 with acute COVID-19. In nucleotides, the CDR3 is TGTGCCAGCAGCGTCCGGGAGGAGACCCAGTACTTC. Its protein product is CASSVREETQYF. Variable domain in full (rest from reference TRBV9 and TRBJ2-5): DSGVTQTPKHLITATGQRVTLRCSPRSGDLSVYWYQQSLDQGLQFLIQYYNGEERAKGNILERFSAQQFPDLHSELNLSSLELGDSALYFCASSVREETQYFGPGTRLLVL.